Presented here are 5 T cell receptor beta chains from one specimen sequenced in a study of blood T cell repertoires in COVID-19. This table comes from immunoSEQ multiplex PCR, and its TCRdb copy is limited to in-frame clones, with some not included. Among hundreds of thousands of clones listed, about nine tenths were seen once. Sequencing input: PBMCs or T cells enriched from blood (not recorded which). These receptors were obtained from a man aged 18-30 years who had recovered from COVID-19.

The chain is built from TRBV5-1 and TRBJ2-3, with 8 positions matching TRBD1. V was pared by 2 bases and J by 5 bases, with 7 bases of the junction left unmatched. This CDR3 is 15 amino acids long. Germline values: CDR1 SGHRS, CDR2 YFSETQ. This CDR3 is CASSLARGQGDTQYF. The CDR3 region has the DNA TGCGCCAGCAGCTTAGCCAGGGGGCAGGGAGATACGCAGTATTTT. Supplemented by reference TRBV5-1 and TRBJ2-3, the full variable domain reads KAGVTQTPRYLIKTRGQQVTLSCSPISGHRSVSWYQQTPGQGLQFLFEYFSETQRNKGNFPGRFSGRQFSNSRSEMNVSTLELGDSALYLCASSLARGQGDTQYFGPGTRLTVL.

The CDR3: CASSAASGGRREQYF. The CDR3 DNA reads as TGCGCCAGCAGCGCTGCTAGCGGGGGACGCCGCGAGCAGTACTTC. This chain links TRBV5-1 with TRBJ2-7, with 10 bases fitting TRBD2. This CDR3 has 15 residues. CDR1 and CDR2 (germline): SGHRS, YFSETQ. The trim removed 4 bases at V and 6 bases at J, leaving 10 bases unmatched.

This chain joins TRBV3-1 (or the pseudogene TRBV3-2) and TRBJ2-3; D is possibly TRBD2 (5 bases). The CDR3 spans 16 residues. V was cut by 2 bases and J by 6 bases, with 18 bases left in between. Germline-derived CDR1 and CDR2 are LGHDT and YNNKEL (reference sequence). The CDR3 here is CASSQILGGAWDTQYF. In DNA, the CDR3 is TGTGCCAGCAGCCAAATCTTAGGAGGAGCTTGGGATACGCAGTATTTT.

This clone was seen just once. This chain connects TRBV15 to TRBJ2-7, with TRBD1 matching over 8 bases. This CDR3 spans 15 amino acids. The V gene end was trimmed by 1 base and the J gene end by 3 bases; junction bases not matched to a gene: 5. In germline, CDR1 is LNHNV, CDR2 YYDKDF (reference sequence). This CDR3 is CATSRGSTGDYEQYF. The CDR3 DNA reads TGTGCCACCAGCAGAGGTTCGACAGGGGACTACGAGCAGTACTTC.

This chain links TRBV7-2 with TRBJ1-5; the D is unclear. Germline-derived CDR1 and CDR2 are SGHTA and FQGNSA. The CDR3 extends over 15 amino acids. Trimming pared 3 bases from V and 3 bases from J, leaving 12 bases between. CDR3 loop: CASSLNPHINQPQHF. The CDR3 DNA sequence: TGTGCCAGCAGCTTGAACCCCCACATCAATCAGCCCCAGCATTTT. Full variable domain (outside the CDR3, taken from reference TRBV7-2 and TRBJ1-5): GAGVSQSPSNKVTEKGKDVELRCDPISGHTALYWYRQSLGQGLEFLIYFQGNSAPDKSGLPSDRFSAERTGGSVSTLTIQRTQQEDSAVYLCASSLNPHINQPQHFGDGTRLSIL.